This section outlines one TCR beta chain sequence together with its context. The antigen it recognizes is unknown. No much larger clone is present one base from it, and per-base qualities are unavailable. One collaborating source in Seattle enrolled patients while the patients were actively infected and followed the patients over time throughout the course of disease. Each collaborating institution followed its own protocols to collect whole blood in K2EDTA tubes. For TCRbeta analysis, collaborators shipped samples as frozen whole blood, isolated PBMCs, or DNA extracted from either of those sample types. TCRbeta CDR3 regions were amplified from genomic DNA using the immunoSEQ Assay, a bias-controlled multiplex PCR. The paper's processing steps were these. The number of nucleated cells in each sample was estimated from the amplification of reference gene primers within the assay. To quantify the absolute abundance of each unique TCRbeta CDR3 rearrangement, sequence reads were collapsed and filtered. Productive Simpson clonality was computed per sample as the square root of Simpson's diversity index over productive rearrangements. The clones in this table, taken by TCRdb from immuneACCESS, are in-frame only. Not every clone is retained; where verified, under half of the shortfall comes from an unresolved V gene, and the cause of the rest is unknown. V and J calls and clone size are as listed in that table; D and trimming were resolved from the DNA. The sample records almost 300,000 clones, under 90% of which are singletons. The ten biggest clones cover roughly 10% of the sample.

The CDR3 runs 16 residues from the cysteine to the phenylalanine. This entry keeps only the CDR3 DNA: 48 bases, framed from base 1. The germline V gene specifies SGDLS as CDR1 and YYNGEE as CDR2. V has 2 bases trimmed and J has 1 base trimmed; junction bases matching no gene number 3. The record originates from a study of blood T cell repertoires in COVID-19 (dated by TCRdb to the early 2020s). As for the study more broadly: The collaborator samples originated in the United States, Italy and Spain and spanned the acute and convalescent phases of COVID-19. The prospective study material was composed of cDNA or gDNA derived from T cells, B-cell-depleted T cells, or PBMCs. Deeply sampled blood TCRbeta repertoires from subjects exposed to, actively infected with, or recovered from COVID-19 were included in the dataset. The repertoires were released in a freely available public database intended as a resource for research on the immune response to SARS-CoV-2. The samples were drawn from the first 160 participants of the ongoing ImmuneRACE study and from 1,254 subjects provided by 6 global collaborators. Nearly every sample came with metadata listing a de-identified subject ID, COVID-19 status, age in years and sex. HLA class I and class II types, where available, came from metadata supplied by the sample provider rather than from assay-based typing. Paper-wide results and their limitations: How much clinical and demographic metadata was included differed by source and by participant, and the metadata was provided uncurated.

The sequenced sample was peripheral blood. The chain couples TRBV9 to TRBJ2-3, and TRBD2 matches 11 of the central bases. The clonotype originates from a woman aged 25 to 39 with COVID-19, enrolled during active disease. The base sequence is TGTGCCAGCAGCGTTGTACTAGCGGGGGGCACAGATACGCAGTATTTT. This sequence encodes CASSVVLAGGTDTQYF.